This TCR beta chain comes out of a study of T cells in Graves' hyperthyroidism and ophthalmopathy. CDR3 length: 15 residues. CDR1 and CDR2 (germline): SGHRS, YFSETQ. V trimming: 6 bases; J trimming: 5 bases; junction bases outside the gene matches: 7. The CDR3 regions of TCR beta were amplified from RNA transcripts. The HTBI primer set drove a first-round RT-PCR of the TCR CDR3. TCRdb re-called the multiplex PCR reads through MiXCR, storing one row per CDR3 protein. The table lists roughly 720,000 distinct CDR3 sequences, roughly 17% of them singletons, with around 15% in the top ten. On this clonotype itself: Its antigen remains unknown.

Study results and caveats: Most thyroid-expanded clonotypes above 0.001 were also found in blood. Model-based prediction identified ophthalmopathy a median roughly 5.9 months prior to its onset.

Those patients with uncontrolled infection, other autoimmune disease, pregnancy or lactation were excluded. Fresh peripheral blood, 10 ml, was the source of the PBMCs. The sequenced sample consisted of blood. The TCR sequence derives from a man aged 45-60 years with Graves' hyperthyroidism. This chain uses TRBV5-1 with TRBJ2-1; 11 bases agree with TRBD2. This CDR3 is CASTEEGLADNEQFF. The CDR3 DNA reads TGCGCCAGCACGGAAGAGGGACTAGCGGACAATGAGCAGTTCTTC.